These 14 T cell receptor beta chains came from one sample sequenced in a study of blood T cell repertoires in COVID-19 (dated by TCRdb to 2018 to 2020). Preparation of the library involved the immunoSEQ multiplex PCR assay. TCRdb carries this immuneACCESS record with in-frame sequences only. Its versions omit some clonotypes, under half of them owing to an unresolved V gene in the studies checked, with the rest unexplained. The sample table shows about 220,000 clones, and 80% are seen once. The ten largest clones represent 9.5% to 15% of the sample. Material: peripheral blood. These receptors were obtained from a human donor in a cohort sampled during active COVID-19.

V and J are TRBV7-2 and TRBJ1-2, with unresolved D. The CDR3 has 13 amino acids. Trimming shortened V by 6 bases and J by 5 bases, and 13 bases separated the two germline ends. In germline, CDR1 is SGHTA, CDR2 FQGNSA. CDR3 in amino acids: CASRIGGEYGYTF. The DNA for the CDR3 is TGTGCCAGCAGGATAGGCGGAGAGTATGGCTACACCTTC. Full variable domain (rest looked up from reference TRBV7-2 and TRBJ1-2): GAGVSQSPSNKVTEKGKDVELRCDPISGHTALYWYRQSLGQGLEFLIYFQGNSAPDKSGLPSDRFSAERTGGSVSTLTIQRTQQEDSAVYLCASRIGGEYGYTFGSGTRLTVV.

The rearrangement links TRBV5-5 to TRBJ1-2; TRBD1 might be the D (6 bases). Germline V gene lookup returns CDR1 SGHKS and CDR2 YYEKEE (reference sequence). The CDR3 spans 15 residues. V shed 4 bases and J shed 5 bases, with 18 bases lying between them. CDR3 bases: TGTGCCAGCAGCCCGTCGACAGGATCGGGGTATGGCTACACCTTC. Its translation is CASSPSTGSGYGYTF.

The V gene is TRBV24-1, the J gene TRBJ2-1, with D tentatively TRBD2 (6 bases). Germline-derived CDR1 and CDR2 are KGHDR and SFDVKD. The germline V and J ends were trimmed by 7 bases and 8 bases, with 17 bases remaining between them. The CDR3 is made up of 14 amino acids. CDR3: CATSAGLKVDEQFF. The CDR3 nucleotides are TGTGCCACCAGCGCGGGACTCAAGGTGGATGAGCAGTTCTTC.

The chain recombines TRBV5-5 with TRBJ1-1, with D unclear. CDR1 and CDR2 from the germline V gene are SGHKS and YYEKEE (reference sequence). The CDR3 is made up of 14 amino acids. V was pared by 1 base and J by 0 bases, with 7 bases between. The CDR3 sequence is CASSLQVMNTEAFF. CDR3 coding DNA: TGTGCCAGCAGCTTGCAGGTTATGAACACTGAAGCTTTCTTT.

This clone was observed once. V and J are TRBV6-1 and TRBJ1-5; 9 nucleotides line up with TRBD1. V lost 4 bases, J lost 1 base, and 11 bases stayed unmatched. Per germline, CDR1 MNHNS and CDR2 SASEGT. The CDR3 has 18 residues. As DNA, the CDR3 is TGTGCCAGCAGTGGAGCCGGGACAGGGTATATGAGCAATCAGCCCCAGCATTTT. Translating gives CASSGAGTGYMSNQPQHF.

This clone was seen more than once but under ten times. This chain uses TRBV15 with TRBJ1-3; D remains unclear. The V and J ends lost 1 base and 2 bases respectively, with 15 bases between them. The CDR3 contains 17 residues. CDR1 is LNHNV and CDR2 is YYDKDF in the germline V gene (reference sequence). CDR3 region: CATSRGLHSVPGNTIYF. The CDR3 bases are TGTGCCACCAGCAGAGGCCTTCACAGTGTTCCTGGAAACACCATATATTTT.

The J gene is TRBJ2-7, the V gene TRBV11-2; 8 nucleotides agree with TRBD1. Trimming cost V 1 base and J 2 bases; bases outside gene matches: 4. The CDR3 extends over 15 amino acids. Germline V gene data show CDR1 as SGHAT and CDR2 as FQNNGV. The CDR3 nucleotides read TGTGCCAGCAGCTTAGCCCGACAGGGGCCCTACGAGCAGTACTTC. Encoded protein: CASSLARQGPYEQYF.

This clone was counted between two and nine times. A junction boundary mismatches the germline segment, possibly from a read error. The chain combines TRBV7-7 with TRBJ2-3, with D possibly being TRBD2 (6 bases). The CDR3 is made up of 16 amino acids. Germline V CDR1 and CDR2: SSHAT, FNYEAQ (reference sequence). CDR3 amino acids: CASSLGFRRGTDTQYF. The DNA for the CDR3 is TGTGCTAGCAGCTTAGGATTTCGGAGGGGCACAGATACGCAGTATTTT. Using reference TRBV7-7 and TRBJ2-3 for the parts outside the CDR3, the full variable domain is GAGVSQSPRYKVTKRGQDVTLRCDPISSHATLYWYQQALGQGPEFLTYFNYEAQPDKSGLPSDRFSAERPEGSISTLTIQRTEQRDSAMYRCASSLGFRRGTDTQYFGPGTRLTVL.

The chain couples TRBV9 to TRBJ1-3, with TRBD1 identical over 7 bases. There are 16 residues in the CDR3. The junction had 7 bases not matched to a gene; V was cut back by 4 bases and J by 0 bases. Germline V gene sequence: CDR1 SGDLS, CDR2 YYNGEE. The CDR3 reads CASSTPGQSSGNTIYF. CDR3 bases: TGTGCCAGCAGCACTCCGGGACAGAGCTCTGGAAACACCATATATTTT.

The V and J genes are TRBV18 and TRBJ1-1; TRBD1 matches at 7 bases. CDR1 KGHSH and CDR2 LQKENI come from the germline V gene. The CDR3 is 13 amino acids. V lost 3 bases to trimming and J lost 4 bases; unmatched junction nucleotides: 2. The CDR3 DNA reads as TGTGCCAGCTCACCCAGGGGGTTCACTGAAGCTTTCTTT. This encodes CASSPRGFTEAFF.

This sequence joins TRBV28 and TRBJ2-7; possibly TRBD1 for D (5 bases). The CDR3 extends over 13 amino acids. V was shortened by 3 bases and J by 5 bases, with 11 bases between the two germline ends. The germline gives CDR1 MDHEN, CDR2 SYDVKM. CDR3 sequence reads: CASSLARANEQYF. DNA for the CDR3: TGTGCCAGCAGTTTGGCCAGGGCCAACGAGCAGTACTTC.

The genes are TRBV7-3 and TRBJ2-3; unclear D gene. Trimming left V 5 bases short and J 2 bases short, with 17 bases between. This CDR3 is 16 amino acids long. The germline V gene has CDR1 SGHTA and CDR2 FQGTGA. The CDR3 protein is CASSPAAAGITDTQYF. The CDR3 DNA follows: TGTGCCAGCAGCCCGGCGGCGGCCGGAATCACAGATACGCAGTATTTT.

The V call is TRBV7-9, the J call TRBJ2-7, with 8 nucleotides matching TRBD1. Trimming took 5 bases from V and 4 from J; bases not matched to a gene: 4. CDR3 size: 13 residues. CDR1 and CDR2 (germline): SEHNR, FQNEAQ (reference sequence). The CDR3, as DNA: TGTGCCAGCAGCCTTGGGACAGGATACGAGCAGTACTTC. It translates to CASSLGTGYEQYF.

The rearrangement links TRBV25-1 to TRBJ1-2; 7 nucleotides match TRBD1. This CDR3 region has 13 residues. The V and J ends lost 5 bases and 8 bases, in that order; junction bases with no gene match: 8. The germline V gene encodes CDR1 MGHDK and CDR2 SYGVNS. CDR3 in DNA: TGTGCCAGCAGTCGAAAGGGGGCGTGGGGCTACACCTTC. This encodes CASSRKGAWGYTF.